This T cell receptor beta chain was recovered during a study of PD-1 blockade in classical Hodgkin lymphoma. The data were produced by immunoSEQ multiplex PCR, yet TCRdb's version contains in-frame clones alone and is incomplete. The data contain approximately 30,000 clones, roughly 75% of them singletons. This CDR3 contains 13 residues. Germline V gene data show CDR1 as SGHRS and CDR2 as YFSETQ. V lost 4 bases and J lost 2, with 7 bases in between. In this sample, this clone turned up a few times. As to time point: cycle 4 day 1 (C4D1), after 6 weeks of nivolumab. All trial patients relapsed after autologous stem cell transplantation.

The rearrangement joins TRBV5-1 to TRBJ2-1; the D is unclear. The source was peripheral blood mononuclear cells (PBMCs), collected before the fourth cycle of nivolumab. This clonotype was obtained from a human donor with classical Hodgkin lymphoma. The CDR3 is CASSPDPYNEQFF. The CDR3 nucleotides are TGCGCCAGCAGCCCGGACCCCTACAATGAGCAGTTCTTC.